This entry lists 10 T cell receptor beta chains sequenced from one sample in a study of cytotoxic CD8 clonotypes in ibrutinib-treated CLL (dated by TCRdb to about 2021). The sample's time point label is to be understood as: approximately twelve months on ibrutinib. Preparation of the library involved the immunoSEQ multiplex PCR assay. The table was pulled from immuneACCESS by TCRdb, which kept in-frame rearrangements only. Such tables lose some clones; where checked, under half of the loss comes from unresolved V genes, and the rest has no known cause. Present in this sample are 110,000 to 150,000 clones, roughly 90% of which were seen just once. Together, the top ten hold 10% to 12% of the sample. This sample comprised PBMCs, obtained after 12 months of ibrutinib treatment. These receptors originate from a human donor with chronic lymphocytic leukemia.

The chain recombines TRBV19 with TRBJ1-5, with 10 nucleotides matching TRBD1. The germline gives CDR1 LNHDA, CDR2 SQIVND (reference sequence). This CDR3 region has 16 residues. The ends lost 5 bases at V and 6 bases at J; junction bases unmatched: 10. The chain's CDR3 is CASSYAGQGDGQPQHF. Here the CDR3 DNA reads TGTGCCAGTAGTTACGCCGGACAGGGGGACGGTCAGCCCCAGCATTTT.

The V call is TRBV19, the J call TRBJ1-1, with D unclear. V was pared by 3 bases and J by 3 bases, with 14 bases between. CDR3 length: 15 residues. Germline CDR1 is LNHDA and CDR2 is SQIVND (reference sequence). DNA for the CDR3: TGTGCCAGTAGTATGCGTCCGGACTCCGACACTGAAGCTTTCTTT. It specifies CASSMRPDSDTEAFF.

The V and J genes are TRBV10-3 and TRBJ2-7; D gene unclear. Germline loops: CDR1 ENHRY, CDR2 SYGVKD. The CDR3 is 11 amino acids. The V gene lost 3 bases and the J gene lost 2 bases, with 2 bases spanning the gap. The CDR3 DNA sequence: TGTGCCATCAGTGACCCCTACGAGCAGTACTTC. Protein sequence: CAISDPYEQYF.

The chain carries TRBV6-6 and TRBJ1-1, with no clear D. The V end lost 5 bases, the J end lost 1 base, and 14 bases lay between the germline ends. This CDR3 contains 15 residues. Germline CDR1 reads MNHNY; CDR2 reads SVGAGI (reference sequence). The CDR3 reads CASSPISAGNTEAFF. DNA for the CDR3: TGTGCCAGCAGTCCTATATCGGCCGGGAACACTGAAGCTTTCTTT.

This rearrangement joins TRBV27 to TRBJ2-7, with TRBD2 identical over 7 bases. The CDR3 contains 14 residues. Germline lookup yields CDR1 MNHEY and CDR2 SMNVEV (reference sequence). With 5 bases clipped from V and 6 bases from J, the junction kept 10 bases outside the gene matches. CDR3 amino acids: CASSMTARGSEQYF. CDR3 DNA sequence: TGTGCCAGCAGTATGACAGCACGCGGGAGCGAGCAGTACTTC.

The rearrangement links TRBV9 to TRBJ2-1, with unresolved D. From germline, CDR1 is SGDLS and CDR2 YYNGEE. This CDR3 region has 12 residues. V lost 5 bases to trimming and J lost 4 bases, with 7 bases between them. Here the CDR3 reads CASSPGYNEQFF. The CDR3 DNA follows: TGTGCCAGCAGTCCTGGGTACAATGAGCAGTTCTTC.

V usage is TRBV5-4 and J usage is TRBJ2-5; tentative D call: TRBD2 (5 bases). This CDR3 contains 17 residues. The V and J ends lost 1 base and 0 bases respectively, with 16 bases between them. CDR1 and CDR2 (germline): SGHNT, YYREEE (reference sequence). In DNA, the CDR3 is TGTGCCAGCAGCTTGATTAGTGGAGGACCGTACCAAGAGACCCAGTACTTC. It yields the protein CASSLISGGPYQETQYF.

The gene calls are TRBV27 and TRBJ2-7, with a possible D match to TRBD2 (5 bases). Germline V lookup: CDR1 MNHEY, CDR2 SMNVEV (reference sequence). Trimming stripped 6 bases from V and 2 bases from J, with 17 bases between. This CDR3 comprises 15 residues. DNA of the CDR3: TGTGCCAGCAGCTTCTACGGGGATTTCCCCTACGAGCAGTACTTC. It specifies CASSFYGDFPYEQYF.

The chain recombines TRBV2 with TRBJ1-5, with D possibly being TRBD1 (6 bases). V gave up 11 bases and J gave up 6 bases, with 17 bases separating them. Germline-derived CDR1 and CDR2 are SNHLY and FYNNEI. The CDR3 is 13 residues long. The chain's CDR3 is CAGGPEVSQPQHF. In DNA, the CDR3 is TGTGCCGGGGGGCCAGAAGTATCTCAGCCCCAGCATTTT.

The chain carries TRBV4-3 and TRBJ2-1; 10 nucleotides align to TRBD2. CDR1 is LGHNA and CDR2 is YSLEER in the germline V gene. Germline trimming cut 0 bases from V and 12 bases from J; bases unmatched to any gene: 14. The CDR3 extends over 17 amino acids. The CDR3 protein is CASSQERGAGGGIGQFF. The CDR3 nucleotides are TGCGCCAGCAGCCAAGAGAGGGGAGCGGGAGGGGGAATTGGGCAGTTCTTC.